This T cell receptor (beta chain) was identified in a study of blood T cell repertoires in COVID-19. This CDR3 has 15 residues. Germline CDR1 is SGHKS and CDR2 is YYEKEE (reference sequence). The ends were cut back, 3 bases at V and 3 bases at J, with 16 bases in the middle. TCRdb's copy holds only in-frame clones and misses some; the assay was immunoSEQ multiplex PCR. Of tens of thousands of clones in the sample, around four fifths are singletons; the top ten hold around 12%. The TCR comes from a human donor in a cohort sampled during active COVID-19. The sequenced material came from peripheral blood. The rearrangement joins TRBV5-5 to TRBJ2-7; D is perhaps TRBD1 (7 bases). The CDR3 here is CASSSSGAGGYEQYF. CDR3 nucleotide sequence: TGTGCCAGCAGCTCCTCGGGGGCAGGGGGCTACGAGCAGTACTTC. Full variable domain (missing parts from reference TRBV5-5 and TRBJ2-7): DAGVTQSPTHLIKTRGQQVTLRCSPISGHKSVSWYQQVLGQGPQFIFQYYEKEERGRGNFPDRFSARQFPNYSSELNVNALLLGDSALYLCASSSSGAGGYEQYFGPGTRLTVT.